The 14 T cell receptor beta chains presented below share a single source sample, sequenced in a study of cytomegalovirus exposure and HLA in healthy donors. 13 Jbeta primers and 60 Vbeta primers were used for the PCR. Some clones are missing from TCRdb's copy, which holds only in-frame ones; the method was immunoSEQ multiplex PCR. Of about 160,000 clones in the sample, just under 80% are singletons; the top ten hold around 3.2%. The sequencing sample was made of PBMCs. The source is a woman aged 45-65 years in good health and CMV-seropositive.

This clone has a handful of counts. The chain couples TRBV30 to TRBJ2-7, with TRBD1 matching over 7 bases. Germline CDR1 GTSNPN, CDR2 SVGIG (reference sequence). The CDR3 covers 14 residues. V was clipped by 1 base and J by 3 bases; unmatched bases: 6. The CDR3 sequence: CAWSGPGGIYEQYF. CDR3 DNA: TGTGCCTGGAGTGGGCCAGGGGGAATCTACGAGCAGTACTTC.

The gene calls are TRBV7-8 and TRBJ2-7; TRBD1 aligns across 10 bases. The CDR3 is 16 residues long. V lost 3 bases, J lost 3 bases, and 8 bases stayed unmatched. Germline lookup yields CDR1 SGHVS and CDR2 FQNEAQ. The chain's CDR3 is CASSFAGTGAIYEQYF. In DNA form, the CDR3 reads TGTGCCAGCAGCTTCGCCGGGACAGGGGCCATCTACGAGCAGTACTTC.

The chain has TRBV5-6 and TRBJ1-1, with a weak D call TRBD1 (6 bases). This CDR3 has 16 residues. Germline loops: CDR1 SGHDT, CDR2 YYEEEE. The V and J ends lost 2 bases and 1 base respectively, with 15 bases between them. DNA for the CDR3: TGTGCCAGCAGCTTTGGTACAGGGTACGGGAACACTGAAGCTTTCTTT. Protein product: CASSFGTGYGNTEAFF.

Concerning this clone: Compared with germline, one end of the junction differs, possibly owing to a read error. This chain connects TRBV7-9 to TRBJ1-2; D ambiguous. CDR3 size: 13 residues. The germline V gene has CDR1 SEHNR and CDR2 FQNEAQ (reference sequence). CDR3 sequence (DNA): TGTTCCAGCAGCTCCCGGGAAGGCTATGGCTACACCTTC. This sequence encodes CSSSSREGYGYTF. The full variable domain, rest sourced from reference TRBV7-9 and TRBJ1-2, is DTGVSQNPRHKITKRGQNVTFRCDPISEHNRLYWYRQTLGQGPEFLTYFQNEAQLEKSRLLSDRFSAERPKGSFSTLEIQRTEQGDSAMYLCSSSSREGYGYTFGSGTRLTVV.

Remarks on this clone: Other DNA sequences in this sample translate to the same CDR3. The CDR3 spells CASSLRGAGGDTQYF. CDR3 nucleotide sequence: TGTGCCAGCAGTTTAAGAGGAGCGGGAGGGGATACGCAGTATTTT. The chain combines TRBV28 with TRBJ2-3; 10 bases are shared with TRBD2. The junction had 5 bases not matched to a gene; V was cut back by 2 bases and J by 6 bases. In germline, CDR1 is MDHEN, CDR2 SYDVKM. The CDR3 covers 15 residues.

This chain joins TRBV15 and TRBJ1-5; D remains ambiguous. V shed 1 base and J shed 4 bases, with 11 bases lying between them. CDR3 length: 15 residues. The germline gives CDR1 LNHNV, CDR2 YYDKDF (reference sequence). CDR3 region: CATSRGLSGNQPQHF. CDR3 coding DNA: TGTGCCACCAGCAGAGGGCTGTCGGGGAATCAGCCCCAGCATTTT.

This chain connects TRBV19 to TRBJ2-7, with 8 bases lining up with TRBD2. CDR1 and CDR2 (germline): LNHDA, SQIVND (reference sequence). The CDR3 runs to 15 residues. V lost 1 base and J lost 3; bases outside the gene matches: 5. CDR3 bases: TGTGCCAGTAGTATAGCTGCGGGAGGCCTCTACGAGCAGTACTTC. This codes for CASSIAAGGLYEQYF.

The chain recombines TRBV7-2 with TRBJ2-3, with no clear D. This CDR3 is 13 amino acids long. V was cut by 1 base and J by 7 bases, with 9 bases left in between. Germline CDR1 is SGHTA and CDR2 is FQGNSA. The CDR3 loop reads CASSLEARNTQYF. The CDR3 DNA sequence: TGTGCCAGCAGCTTAGAAGCGCGGAATACGCAGTATTTT.

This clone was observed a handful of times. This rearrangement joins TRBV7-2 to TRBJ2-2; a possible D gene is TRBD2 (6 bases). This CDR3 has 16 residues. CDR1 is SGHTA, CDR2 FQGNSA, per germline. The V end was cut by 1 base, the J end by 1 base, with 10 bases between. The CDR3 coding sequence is TGTGCCAGCAGCTTAGGCGGGGCACTGAACACCGGGGAGCTGTTTTTT. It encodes CASSLGGALNTGELFF.

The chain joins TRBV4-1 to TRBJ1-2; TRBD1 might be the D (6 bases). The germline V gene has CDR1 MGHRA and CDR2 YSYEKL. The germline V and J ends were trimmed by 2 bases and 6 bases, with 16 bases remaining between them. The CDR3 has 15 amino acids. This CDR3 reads CASSQLTTGRNGYTF. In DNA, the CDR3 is TGCGCCAGCAGCCAATTGACCACAGGGCGGAATGGCTACACCTTC.

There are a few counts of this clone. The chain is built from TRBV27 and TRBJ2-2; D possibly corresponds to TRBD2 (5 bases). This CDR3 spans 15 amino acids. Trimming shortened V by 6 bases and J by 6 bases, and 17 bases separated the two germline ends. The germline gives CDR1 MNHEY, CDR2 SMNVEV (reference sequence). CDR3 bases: TGTGCCAGCAGCCTAGGACCTGCGGGCGCCGGGGAGCTGTTTTTT. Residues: CASSLGPAGAGELFF.

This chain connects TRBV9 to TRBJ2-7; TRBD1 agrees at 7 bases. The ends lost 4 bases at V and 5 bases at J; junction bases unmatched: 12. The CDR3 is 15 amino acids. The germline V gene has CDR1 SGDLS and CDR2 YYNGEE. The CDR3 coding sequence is TGTGCCAGCAGCCTCGAGGACAGGTATTTCGACGAGCAGTACTTC. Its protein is CASSLEDRYFDEQYF.

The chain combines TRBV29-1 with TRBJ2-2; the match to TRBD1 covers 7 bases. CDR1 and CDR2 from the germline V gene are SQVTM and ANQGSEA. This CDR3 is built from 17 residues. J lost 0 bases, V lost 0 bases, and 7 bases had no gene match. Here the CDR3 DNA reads TGCAGCGTTGAAGACCGACAGGGCGCCGCGAACACCGGGGAGCTGTTTTTT. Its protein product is CSVEDRQGAANTGELFF.

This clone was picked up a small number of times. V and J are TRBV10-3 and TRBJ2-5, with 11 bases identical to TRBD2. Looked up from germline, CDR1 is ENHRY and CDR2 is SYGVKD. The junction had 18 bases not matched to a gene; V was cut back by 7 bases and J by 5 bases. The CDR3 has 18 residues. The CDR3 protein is CAIKGRHTIAGGRETQYF. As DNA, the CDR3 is TGTGCCATCAAGGGCCGCCACACAATAGCGGGGGGGCGGGAGACCCAGTACTTC.